These 19 T cell receptor beta chains share one sample of origin, sequenced in a study of T cells in tuberculosis. Repertoires were generated with immunoSEQ multiplex PCR, while TCRdb's copy carries only in-frame clones and drops some. This table has tens of thousands of clones, about 84% appearing once. Time point of the sample: new active TB diagnosis, blood taken before or within 7 days of starting treatment. The input for sequencing was PBMCs, taken at tuberculosis diagnosis. Receptor source: an adult with tuberculosis.

The chain is built from TRBV28 and TRBJ1-2; 7 bases line up with TRBD1. CDR1 and CDR2 from the germline V gene are MDHEN and SYDVKM. The CDR3 loop spans 17 amino acids. J lost 0 bases, V lost 2 bases, and 9 bases had no gene match. The CDR3 is CASSLGIGGESNYGYTF. CDR3 nucleotide sequence: TGTGCCAGCAGTTTAGGTATAGGGGGCGAATCTAACTATGGCTACACCTTC.

The V gene is TRBV13, the J gene TRBJ2-1, with 7 positions matching TRBD1. The ends lost 5 bases at V and 0 bases at J; junction bases unmatched: 10. This CDR3 comprises 17 residues. Per the germline V gene, CDR1 is PRHDT and CDR2 is FYEKMQ (reference sequence). CDR3 sequence: CASSDTGALSSYNEQFF. CDR3 bases: TGTGCCAGCAGCGACACAGGGGCCTTAAGCTCCTACAATGAGCAGTTCTTC. The whole variable domain, remainder taken from reference TRBV13 and TRBJ2-1, is AAGVIQSPRHLIKEKRETATLKCYPIPRHDTVYWYQQGPGQDPQFLISFYEKMQSDKGSIPDRFSAQQFSDYHSELNMSSLELGDSALYFCASSDTGALSSYNEQFFGPGTRLTVL.

Here the CDR3 DNA reads TGTGCCAGTAGTATTGGGCCGTACTCCTACGAGCAGTACTTC. Protein: CASSIGPYSYEQYF. The rearrangement links TRBV19 to TRBJ2-7; unclear D gene. This CDR3 is built from 14 residues. V lost 3 bases to trimming and J lost 0 bases, with 9 bases between them. Germline V CDR1 and CDR2: LNHDA, SQIVND (reference sequence). The whole variable domain, filled in from reference TRBV19 and TRBJ2-7, reads DGGITQSPKYLFRKEGQNVTLSCEQNLNHDAMYWYRQDPGQGLRLIYYSQIVNDFQKGDIAEGYSVSREKKESFPLTVTSAQKNPTAFYLCASSIGPYSYEQYFGPGTRLTVT.

The chain joins TRBV28 to TRBJ2-1; 12 bases are shared with TRBD2. The CDR3 spans 14 residues. V trimming: 5 bases; J trimming: 4 bases; junction bases outside the gene matches: 0. Germline V lookup: CDR1 MDHEN, CDR2 SYDVKM. The CDR3 region has the DNA TGTGCCAGCAGTCTAGCGGGAGGGTACAATGAGCAGTTCTTC. As protein: CASSLAGGYNEQFF.

The chain joins TRBV30 to TRBJ2-1; 11 bases line up with TRBD2. The V gene's germline CDR1 is GTSNPN and CDR2 SVGIG (reference sequence). V lost 1 base and J lost 8; bases outside the gene matches: 7. The CDR3 length is 15 residues. CDR3 DNA sequence: TGTGCCTGGAGTGCCAATAGCGGGGGGGCATATGAGCAGTTCTTC. Amino acid sequence: CAWSANSGGAYEQFF.

This clone was seen a single time. The chain combines TRBV19 with TRBJ1-1, with no clear D. Trimming took 3 bases from V and 1 from J, leaving 18 bases between them. Germline CDR1 LNHDA, CDR2 SQIVND (reference sequence). The CDR3 covers 17 residues. The CDR3, as DNA: TGTGCCAGTAGTATTCCAACATGGGGAGGTACGAACACTGAAGCTTTCTTT. As protein: CASSIPTWGGTNTEAFF.

This chain links TRBV5-1 with TRBJ1-4; possibly TRBD1 for D (6 bases). CDR1 is SGHRS, CDR2 YFSETQ, per germline. The CDR3 contains 14 residues. V lost 1 base, J lost 4 bases, and 8 bases lay in between. As DNA, the CDR3 is TGCGCCAGCAGCTTGTCAGGGGTTAATGAAAAACTGTTTTTT. This gives the protein CASSLSGVNEKLFF.

V and J are TRBV7-9 and TRBJ2-7, with D possibly being TRBD2 (7 bases). Trimming removed 2 bases from V and 5 bases from J, with 19 bases in between. Germline V gene data show CDR1 as SEHNR and CDR2 as FQNEAQ (reference sequence). CDR3 length equals 16 residues. The CDR3 DNA is TGTGCCAGCAGCTTATTGGGGGCGGGAGTAAGAAACGAGCAGTACTTC. Its translation is CASSLLGAGVRNEQYF.

This chain joins TRBV11-2 and TRBJ1-2, with TRBD1 as a possible D gene (5 bases). Germline CDR1 and CDR2: SGHAT and FQNNGV. This CDR3 region has 18 residues. With 4 bases removed from V and 0 bases from J, the gap between germline ends came to 21 bases. In DNA form, the CDR3 reads TGTGCCAGCAGCTCCCCCGGGGCGGGGACGCTAGCTAACTATGGCTACACCTTC. Translated: CASSSPGAGTLANYGYTF. The complete variable domain, with remaining parts taken from reference TRBV11-2 and TRBJ1-2, reads EAGVAQSPRYKIIEKRQSVAFWCNPISGHATLYWYQQILGQGPKLLIQFQNNGVVDDSQLPKDRFSAERLKGVDSTLKIQPAKLEDSAVYLCASSSPGAGTLANYGYTFGSGTRLTVV.

This clone appeared a single time. The CDR3 region has the DNA TGTGCCAGCAGGGGCAGGGTAGAAGCAGATACGCAGTATTTT. Translation gives CASRGRVEADTQYF. The chain joins TRBV6-5 to TRBJ2-3; weak D call: TRBD1 (5 bases). V was shortened by 6 bases and J by 4 bases, with 14 bases between the two germline ends. Germline V CDR1 and CDR2: MNHEY, SVGAGI. This CDR3 is 14 amino acids long.

V usage is TRBV30 and J usage is TRBJ2-2, with 8 bases that match TRBD2. Germline CDR1 GTSNPN, CDR2 SVGIG (reference sequence). This CDR3 has 18 amino acids. Germline trimming cut 0 bases from V and 1 base from J; bases unmatched to any gene: 10. This chain's CDR3 is CAWSVQWSGGKNTGELFF. The CDR3 coding sequence is TGTGCCTGGAGTGTACAATGGAGCGGGGGAAAGAACACCGGGGAGCTGTTTTTT.

The gene calls are TRBV4-1 and TRBJ2-3; 8 bases align to TRBD2. V gave up 1 base and J gave up 3 bases; unmatched junction bases: 3. The CDR3 covers 15 residues. Germline CDR1 and CDR2: MGHRA and YSYEKL. CDR3 amino acids: CASSQVGLVTDTQYF. CDR3 in DNA: TGCGCCAGCAGCCAAGTGGGACTAGTAACAGATACGCAGTATTTT.

The V call is TRBV15, the J call TRBJ2-3; perhaps TRBD1 as D (6 bases). Per the germline V gene, CDR1 is LNHNV and CDR2 is YYDKDF (reference sequence). V gave up 0 bases and J gave up 3 bases, with 16 bases separating them. The CDR3 length is 17 residues. CDR3 nucleotide sequence: TGTGCCACCAGCAGAGATCTGTGGTCCAGGGGAACAGATACGCAGTATTTT. Translated, it gives CATSRDLWSRGTDTQYF.

This sequence joins TRBV30 and TRBJ2-6; possibly TRBD1 for D (6 bases). This CDR3 contains 15 residues. The V end was cut by 2 bases, the J end by 2 bases, with 10 bases between. Germline V gene sequence: CDR1 GTSNPN, CDR2 SVGIG (reference sequence). The DNA of the CDR3 is TGTGCCTGGAGTCAACAGGGCACTGGGGCCAACGTCCTGACTTTC. Translated: CAWSQQGTGANVLTF. Filled out from reference TRBV30 and TRBJ2-6, the complete variable domain reads SQTIHQWPATLVQPVGSPLSLECTVEGTSNPNLYWYRQAAGRGLQLLFYSVGIGQISSEVPQNLSASRPQDRQFILSSKKLLLSDSGFYLCAWSQQGTGANVLTFGAGSRLTVL.

The chain carries TRBV12-5 and TRBJ2-5; TRBD1 matches 8 bases. CDR1 LGHNT and CDR2 FRNRAP come from the germline V gene. The CDR3 consists of 15 residues. Germline trimming cut 6 bases from V and 1 base from J; bases unmatched to any gene: 7. The CDR3 region is CASGPGTGLQETQYF. In DNA, the CDR3 is TGTGCTAGTGGCCCCGGGACAGGCCTCCAAGAGACCCAGTACTTC.

The chain carries TRBV15 and TRBJ2-7; no definite D call. Trimming shortened V by 0 bases and J by 3 bases, and 6 bases separated the two germline ends. Germline CDR1 and CDR2: LNHNV and YYDKDF (reference sequence). The CDR3 loop spans 13 amino acids. The CDR3 here is CATSRDRSYEQYF. The CDR3 DNA reads as TGTGCCACCAGCAGAGATCGCAGCTACGAGCAGTACTTC.

The chain links TRBV27 to TRBJ2-3; a weak D match, TRBD2 (6 bases). Trimming removed 3 bases at V and 6 bases at J, with 16 bases between. The CDR3 spans 15 residues. CDR1 and CDR2 (germline): MNHEY, SMNVEV (reference sequence). CDR3 loop: CASSFLGLSRDTQYF. The CDR3 coding sequence is TGTGCCAGCAGTTTCCTCGGACTAAGCCGTGATACGCAGTATTTT.

The rearrangement joins TRBV7-3 to TRBJ1-2; the match to TRBD1 covers 11 bases. Germline-derived CDR1 and CDR2 are SGHTA and FQGTGA. The length of the CDR3 is 15 residues. With V trimmed by 5 bases and J by 5 bases, 7 bases remained unmatched. CDR3 protein: CASSPSGQGGYGYTF. The DNA for the CDR3 is TGTGCCAGCAGCCCCTCGGGACAGGGGGGATATGGCTACACCTTC.

This clone was observed a single time. This chain links TRBV19 with TRBJ1-1; perhaps TRBD1 as D (5 bases). V lost 3 bases and J lost 4, with 6 bases in between. Germline-derived CDR1 and CDR2 are LNHDA and SQIVND (reference sequence). This CDR3 contains 12 residues. DNA of the CDR3: TGTGCCAGTAGTATGGGGGGCACTGAAGCTTTCTTT. It is translated as CASSMGGTEAFF.